This TCR beta chain was found in a study of early T cells in non-severe SARS-CoV-2 infection. Study-level information: Sequencing was performed on bulk RNA from unsorted whole blood, leaving chains unpaired. Study-wide results and limits: VDJdb-based matching was biased toward anti-spike CD8 responses and missed private and CD4 specificities.

Individual cDNA molecules each received unique molecular identifiers attached to them. TCRdb ran MiXCR on the 5' RACE reads and lists one entry per CDR3 protein. The profile shows tens of thousands of distinct CDR3 sequences, 9.5% to 15% of them singletons. This clonotype was seen a handful of times. No antigen is known for it. The receptor's source is an adult who was a healthcare worker with PCR-confirmed SARS-CoV-2 infection or an uninfected control (not recorded which). Source material: whole blood.

The chain's CDR3 is CAISVSAGGYGYTF. The CDR3 DNA follows: TGTGCCATCAGTGTTTCGGCAGGGGGCTATGGCTACACCTTC. V and J are TRBV10-3 and TRBJ1-2; 7 bases are a match to TRBD1. CDR1 is ENHRY, CDR2 SYGVKD, per germline. This CDR3 region has 14 residues. The junction had 6 bases not matched to a gene; V was cut back by 4 bases and J by 4 bases.